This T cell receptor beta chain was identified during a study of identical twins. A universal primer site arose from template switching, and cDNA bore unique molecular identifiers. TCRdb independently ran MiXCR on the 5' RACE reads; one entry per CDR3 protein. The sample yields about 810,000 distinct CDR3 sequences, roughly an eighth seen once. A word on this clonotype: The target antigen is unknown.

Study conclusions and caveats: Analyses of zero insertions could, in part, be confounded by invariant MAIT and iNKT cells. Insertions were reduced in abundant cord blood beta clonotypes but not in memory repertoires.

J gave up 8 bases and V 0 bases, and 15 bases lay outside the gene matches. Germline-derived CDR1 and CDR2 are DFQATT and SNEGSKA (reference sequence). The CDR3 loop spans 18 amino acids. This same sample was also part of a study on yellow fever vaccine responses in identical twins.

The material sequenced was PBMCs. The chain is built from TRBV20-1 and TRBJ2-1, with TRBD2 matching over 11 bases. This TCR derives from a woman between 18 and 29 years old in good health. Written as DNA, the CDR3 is TGCAGTGCTAGAGATAGGTCGGGTCAGACTAGCGGGAACTATGAGCAGTTCTTC. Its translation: CSARDRSGQTSGNYEQFF.